A single TCR beta chain is shown here with its context. Its antigen is undetermined. Other DNA sequences within the sample encode an identical CDR3. Germline CDR1 reads SQVTM; CDR2 reads ANQGSEA. V gave up 6 bases and J gave up 0 bases, with 9 bases separating them. This CDR3 has 13 amino acids. Primers included in the PCR were 60 Vbeta and 13 Jbeta primers. Generated by immunoSEQ multiplex PCR, the TCRdb table keeps only in-frame clones and is missing some. Its listing shows 100,000 to 150,000 clones. This record comes from a study of cytomegalovirus exposure and HLA in healthy donors. Overall study findings and caveats: An analysis was carried out later, and it reportedly showed fewer N-insertions in an Asian-associated ancestry cluster than the 666-donor mean.

The receptor was derived from a woman in her thirties or forties in good health and CMV-seropositive. Sequencing was carried out using PBMCs. The V and J genes are TRBV29-1 and TRBJ1-5; TRBD1 is a possible D gene (5 bases). The CDR3 region is CSVGDSSNQPQHF. The CDR3, as DNA: TGCAGCGTCGGTGACAGTAGCAATCAGCCCCAGCATTTT.